Below, 22 T cell receptor beta chains from the same sample are listed, as sequenced in a study of blood T cell repertoires in COVID-19. Sequenced by immunoSEQ multiplex PCR; TCRdb stores in-frame clones only, minus some. The sample has some 250,000 clones, roughly nine tenths seen once. What was sequenced was PBMCs or T cells enriched from blood (not recorded which). The receptors were sampled from a human donor in a cohort exposed to, infected with or recovered from COVID-19 (not recorded which). The donor label of this sample is uncertain.

The gene calls are TRBV9 and TRBJ1-6; no clear D. This CDR3 spans 16 amino acids. Germline loops: CDR1 SGDLS, CDR2 YYNGEE. The germline V and J ends were trimmed by 0 bases and 2 bases, with 9 bases remaining between them. CDR3 nucleotide sequence: TGTGCCAGCAGCGTAGCTCAAACGGCCTATAATTCACCCCTCCACTTT. Protein product: CASSVAQTAYNSPLHF.

The chain uses TRBV9 and TRBJ2-7; the match to TRBD2 covers 9 bases. Losses at the gene ends were 0 bases for V and 3 bases for J; bases not matched to a gene: 4. CDR3 size: 15 residues. Germline loops: CDR1 SGDLS, CDR2 YYNGEE. In DNA, the CDR3 is TGTGCCAGCAGCGTAGCTTCTAGCGGGGACTACGAGCAGTACTTC. Translated: CASSVASSGDYEQYF. Complete variable domain (other parts from reference TRBV9 and TRBJ2-7): DSGVTQTPKHLITATGQRVTLRCSPRSGDLSVYWYQQSLDQGLQFLIQYYNGEERAKGNILERFSAQQFPDLHSELNLSSLELGDSALYFCASSVASSGDYEQYFGPGTRLTVT.

V gene TRBV27 combines with J gene TRBJ2-5, with D possibly matching TRBD1 (5 bases). The CDR3 contains 13 residues. V lost 6 bases, J lost 4 bases, and 12 bases lay in between. Germline V CDR1 and CDR2: MNHEY, SMNVEV (reference sequence). CDR3 residues: CASSLQALETQYF. The CDR3 DNA is TGTGCCAGCAGCCTACAGGCTTTAGAGACCCAGTACTTC.

V usage is TRBV7-2 and J usage is TRBJ1-2; weak D call: TRBD1 (6 bases). The CDR3 is 14 amino acids. The germline gives CDR1 SGHTA, CDR2 FQGNSA. Trimming took 5 bases from V and 3 from J, leaving 13 bases between them. In DNA form, the CDR3 reads TGTGCCAGCAGCCTAAGACAGGAGCACTATGGCTACACCTTC. It codes for CASSLRQEHYGYTF.

The chain links TRBV19 to TRBJ1-5, with a possible D match to TRBD1 (5 bases). V gave up 7 bases and J gave up 0 bases, with 13 bases separating them. This CDR3 is built from 15 residues. CDR1 is LNHDA, CDR2 SQIVND, per germline (reference sequence). The CDR3 region has the DNA TGTGCCAGTAAAGGGGCCGCAGCTAGCAATCAGCCCCAGCATTTT. Its protein product is CASKGAAASNQPQHF.

The chain carries TRBV11-1 and TRBJ1-1; 12 bases align to TRBD1. The V gene's germline CDR1 is SGHAT and CDR2 FQDESV (reference sequence). The CDR3 contains 16 residues. V gave up 4 bases and J gave up 1 base; unmatched junction bases: 4. The CDR3 loop reads CASSSLGQGANTEAFF. In DNA form, the CDR3 reads TGTGCCAGCAGCTCTCTGGGACAGGGGGCGAACACTGAAGCTTTCTTT.

The chain carries TRBV6-1 and TRBJ1-2; D ambiguous. CDR1 is MNHNS, CDR2 SASEGT, per germline. V lost 1 base and J 5 bases, leaving 14 bases between the germline ends. The CDR3 contains 15 residues. The CDR3 protein is CASSEGYPGQYGYTF. The CDR3 DNA follows: TGTGCCAGCAGTGAAGGGTACCCTGGCCAGTATGGCTACACCTTC.

This chain links TRBV2 with TRBJ2-3; 12 nucleotides align to TRBD2. This CDR3 comprises 17 residues. Germline V gene sequence: CDR1 SNHLY, CDR2 FYNNEI. The V gene end was trimmed by 5 bases and the J gene end by 2 bases; junction bases not matched to a gene: 8. The CDR3 here is CASSWPTSGGPTDTQYF. CDR3 sequence (DNA): TGTGCCAGCAGTTGGCCGACTAGCGGGGGACCCACAGATACGCAGTATTTT.

V is TRBV6-5 and J is TRBJ2-3, with a tentative D call TRBD2 (5 bases). CDR3 size: 12 residues. V lost 6 bases and J lost 2, with 6 bases in between. From germline, CDR1 is MNHEY and CDR2 SVGAGI. CDR3 bases: TGTGCCAGCAGGGACTCCACAGATACGCAGTATTTT. Translated: CASRDSTDTQYF.

CDR3 nucleotide sequence: TGTGCCTGGGGGCAAACTCTTACGAACACTGAAGCTTTCTTT. Translated, it gives CAWGQTLTNTEAFF. The chain uses TRBV30 and TRBJ1-1; the D is unclear. The CDR3 spans 14 residues. V gave up 5 bases and J gave up 1 base, with 14 bases separating them. Germline-derived CDR1 and CDR2 are GTSNPN and SVGIG (reference sequence).

The J gene is TRBJ1-4, the V gene TRBV11-2; D unresolved. The CDR3 runs to 12 residues. The germline gives CDR1 SGHAT, CDR2 FQNNGV. Trimming removed 2 bases at V and 10 bases at J, with 8 bases between. CDR3 sequence reads: CASSLIGGKLFF. The CDR3 DNA sequence: TGTGCCAGCAGCTTAATAGGCGGAAAACTGTTTTTT. Variable domain in full (rest from reference TRBV11-2 and TRBJ1-4): EAGVAQSPRYKIIEKRQSVAFWCNPISGHATLYWYQQILGQGPKLLIQFQNNGVVDDSQLPKDRFSAERLKGVDSTLKIQPAKLEDSAVYLCASSLIGGKLFFGSGTQLSVL.

The J gene is TRBJ1-1, the V gene TRBV9; 8 positions agree with TRBD1. Trimming at V came to 0 bases and at J to 1 base, leaving 8 bases not matched to a gene. Germline lookup yields CDR1 SGDLS and CDR2 YYNGEE. The CDR3 has 17 residues. CDR3 protein: CASSVAGQGGPNTEAFF. The CDR3 coding sequence is TGTGCCAGCAGCGTAGCAGGACAGGGAGGCCCGAACACTGAAGCTTTCTTT.

V gene TRBV30 combines with J gene TRBJ1-6; possible D gene TRBD1, 6 bases. V shed 2 bases and J shed 11 bases, with 13 bases lying between them. Germline V CDR1 and CDR2: GTSNPN, SVGIG (reference sequence). This CDR3 is built from 13 residues. The CDR3 is CAWSPGVWTPLHF. CDR3 nucleotides: TGTGCCTGGAGTCCAGGGGTTTGGACACCCCTCCACTTT.

The rearrangement joins TRBV23-1 to TRBJ1-2; TRBD1 agrees at 9 bases. TRBV23-1 is classed as an ORF, of uncertain function. The ends lost 0 bases at V and 4 bases at J; junction bases unmatched: 3. This CDR3 has 15 amino acids. The DNA for the CDR3 is TGCGCCAGCAGTCAATCACAGGACAGGGGCTATGGCTACACCTTC. Its protein product is CASSQSQDRGYGYTF.

The chain couples TRBV25-1 to TRBJ1-5; a weak D match, TRBD1 (5 bases). Trimming cost V 4 bases and J 3 bases, with 10 bases left between them. The CDR3 totals 14 residues. Per germline, CDR1 MGHDK and CDR2 SYGVNS. CDR3 protein: CASSAQGNNQPQHF. CDR3 nucleotide sequence: TGTGCCAGCAGTGCGCAGGGCAACAATCAGCCCCAGCATTTT.

The chain has TRBV27 and TRBJ2-2, with D possibly matching TRBD1 (6 bases). The germline V gene has CDR1 MNHEY and CDR2 SMNVEV (reference sequence). The CDR3 contains 15 residues. The V end was cut by 8 bases, the J end by 3 bases, with 16 bases between. CDR3 protein: CASGGLDRYTGELFF. DNA for the CDR3: TGTGCCAGCGGGGGTTTGGACAGATACACCGGGGAGCTGTTTTTT.

The J gene is TRBJ1-1, the V gene TRBV2, with a tentative D call TRBD1 (6 bases). With 5 bases removed from V and 0 bases from J, the gap between germline ends came to 10 bases. Looked up from germline, CDR1 is SNHLY and CDR2 is FYNNEI. CDR3 length: 14 amino acids. CDR3 bases: TGTGCCAGCAGTCCGGACAGAATGAACACTGAAGCTTTCTTT. This gives the protein CASSPDRMNTEAFF.

This clone occurred once. The chain couples TRBV30 to TRBJ1-3; D uncertain. In germline, CDR1 is GTSNPN, CDR2 SVGIG (reference sequence). The CDR3 consists of 12 residues. V lost 4 bases and J 4 bases, leaving 8 bases between the germline ends. In DNA, the CDR3 is TGTGCCTGGATGGCGGAAGGAAACACCATATATTTT. Protein product: CAWMAEGNTIYF.

V gene TRBV6-5 combines with J gene TRBJ1-1; 10 bases agree with TRBD1. CDR3 size: 13 residues. CDR1 and CDR2 from the germline V gene are MNHEY and SVGAGI. Trimming cost V 9 bases and J 6 bases; bases outside gene matches: 7. CDR3 in amino acids: CASAGTGVSEAFF. In nucleotides, the CDR3 is TGTGCCAGTGCCGGGACAGGGGTTTCTGAAGCTTTCTTT.

J is TRBJ2-3 and V is TRBV6-5; a possible D gene is TRBD2 (6 bases). Germline CDR1 is MNHEY and CDR2 is SVGAGI. The V end lost 2 bases, the J end lost 6 bases, and 15 bases lay between the germline ends. The CDR3 consists of 15 residues. As DNA, the CDR3 is TGTGCCAGCAGTTACGGTGGAGGGGTAGTGGATACGCAGTATTTT. Encoded protein: CASSYGGGVVDTQYF.

The chain couples TRBV19 to TRBJ1-1; D remains ambiguous. The CDR3 is 15 amino acids. Per the germline V gene, CDR1 is LNHDA and CDR2 is SQIVND (reference sequence). V dropped 7 bases and J dropped 0 bases, with 15 bases sitting between them. The chain's CDR3 is CASKSAAFVNTEAFF. The CDR3 nucleotides read TGTGCCAGTAAGAGTGCGGCTTTCGTGAACACTGAAGCTTTCTTT.

The chain employs TRBV9 and TRBJ2-2; 9 nucleotides align to TRBD2. The CDR3 length is 16 residues. CDR1 and CDR2 from the germline V gene are SGDLS and YYNGEE. V shed 3 bases and J 4 bases; nucleotides not matched to a gene: 7. DNA of the CDR3: TGTGCCAGCAGCGCCCTAGCGGGGACCATCACCGGGGAGCTGTTTTTT. Translation gives CASSALAGTITGELFF.